The 26 T cell receptor beta chains presented below share a single source sample, sequenced in a study of blood T cells in healthy people across ages. A second PCR of roughly 7 to 11 cycles used a sample-barcoded 5' primer and a J-beta primer mix. TCRdb reanalysed the 5' RACE reads using MiXCR and keeps one entry per CDR3 protein. The sample lists hundreds of thousands of distinct CDR3 sequences; roughly two fifths were seen once. The sample comprised blood. The receptors originated from a woman aged 60-75 years in good health.

The chain uses TRBV6-5 and TRBJ2-5; 12 positions match TRBD1. Germline V gives CDR1 MNHEY, CDR2 SVGAGI. J was trimmed by 4 bases and V by 5 bases; bases with no gene match: 8. The CDR3 is 16 residues long. The CDR3 loop reads CASSPSGTGGSETQYF. The DNA for the CDR3 is TGTGCCAGCAGTCCCTCCGGGACAGGGGGCTCAGAGACCCAGTACTTC.

The chain recombines TRBV20-1 with TRBJ2-7, with TRBD2 identical over 10 bases. Germline CDR1 is DFQATT and CDR2 is SNEGSKA (reference sequence). The CDR3 is 16 residues long. V lost 1 base to trimming and J lost 0 bases; unmatched junction nucleotides: 6. The CDR3 sequence is CSARARTSGNSYEQYF. The CDR3 DNA follows: TGCAGTGCTAGAGCCCGGACTAGCGGAAACTCCTACGAGCAGTACTTC.

The CDR3 nucleotides read TGTGCCAGCAGTTTACAGGCGCCGAACACTGAAGCTTTCTTT. Amino acids: CASSLQAPNTEAFF. The chain joins TRBV28 to TRBJ1-1; D gene uncertain. V was pared by 2 bases and J by 1 base, with 8 bases between. CDR1 and CDR2 (germline): MDHEN, SYDVKM. This CDR3 has 14 amino acids.

V usage is TRBV6-5 and J usage is TRBJ1-1; 11 bases align to TRBD1. This CDR3 is built from 16 residues. Germline CDR1 MNHEY, CDR2 SVGAGI. The V and J ends lost 5 bases and 1 base, in that order; junction bases with no gene match: 6. The CDR3 here is CASSTDRGRGNTEAFF. The DNA for the CDR3 is TGTGCCAGCAGTACGGACAGGGGGCGGGGGAACACTGAAGCTTTCTTT.

The V gene is TRBV20-1, the J gene TRBJ2-2; tentative D call: TRBD2 (6 bases). The V and J ends lost 6 bases and 3 bases respectively, with 11 bases between them. Germline assignment: CDR1 DFQATT and CDR2 SNEGSKA (reference sequence). This CDR3 is built from 13 residues. Here the CDR3 DNA reads TGCAGTGCCCCAGGCGGGGACACCGGGGAGCTGTTTTTT. It codes for CSAPGGDTGELFF.

Turning to this clonotype: This may come from a read error, since a much larger clone is one base off. J is TRBJ2-1 and V is TRBV20-1; D unclear. Matching the DNA end better, TRBJ2-7 makes the J call doubtful. Germline-derived CDR1 and CDR2 are DFQATT and SNEGSKA (reference sequence). The CDR3 covers 15 residues. Here the CDR3 reads CSAWAAKSSYNEQYF. The CDR3 DNA sequence: TGCAGTGCATGGGCAGCGAAGAGTTCCTACAATGAGCAGTACTTC.

With respect to this clonotype: Given a much more abundant clone one base away, this may be a read error. The chain couples TRBV10-3 to TRBJ2-3; TRBD2 matches at 9 bases. The CDR3 has 17 residues. The V gene's germline CDR1 is ENHRY and CDR2 SYGVKD. CDR3 DNA sequence: TGTGACATCAGTGCCGGTCTAGCGGGAATCGGCACAGATACGCAGTATTTT. Residues: CDISAGLAGIGTDTQYF.

This chain links TRBV15 with TRBJ2-3; the D is unclear. V lost 1 base, J lost 2 bases, and 4 bases lay in between. The germline CDR1 and CDR2 sequences are LNHNV and YYDKDF (reference sequence). The CDR3 runs to 13 residues. CDR3 nucleotide sequence: TGTGCCACCAGCAGAGTCGACACAGATACGCAGTATTTT. This sequence encodes CATSRVDTDTQYF.

A few counts support this clonotype. This sequence joins TRBV3-1 and TRBJ1-1, with TRBD1 as a possible D gene (6 bases). V was cut by 3 bases and J by 0 bases, with 11 bases left in between. The CDR3 is 15 amino acids. Germline V gene sequence: CDR1 LGHDT, CDR2 YNNKEL (reference sequence). The CDR3 region is CASSQQGTMNTEAFF. CDR3 in DNA: TGTGCCAGCAGCCAGCAGGGGACCATGAACACTGAAGCTTTCTTT.

This CDR3 is CASSLTSRNSYEQYF. The CDR3 DNA reads as TGCGCCAGCAGCTTGACTAGCCGCAACTCCTACGAGCAGTACTTC. The chain is built from TRBV5-1 and TRBJ2-7; D might be TRBD2 (6 bases). This CDR3 is 15 amino acids long. V lost 1 base, J lost 0 bases, and 11 bases lay in between. Germline V gene data show CDR1 as SGHRS and CDR2 as YFSETQ.

The rearrangement joins TRBV20-1 to TRBJ1-5, with D hard to call. The germline gives CDR1 DFQATT, CDR2 SNEGSKA (reference sequence). Trimming shortened V by 0 bases and J by 2 bases, and 8 bases separated the two germline ends. The CDR3 is 14 residues long. Here the CDR3 DNA reads TGCAGTGCTAGAGATTTGCGGGGCAATCAGCCCCAGCATTTT. This translates into CSARDLRGNQPQHF.

The genes are TRBV20-1 and TRBJ1-5; no reliable D call. Germline-derived CDR1 and CDR2 are DFQATT and SNEGSKA (reference sequence). Trimming left V 6 bases short and J 6 bases short, with 12 bases between. The CDR3 length is 12 residues. CDR3 loop: CSARTAAQPQHF. CDR3 nucleotide sequence: TGCAGTGCAAGGACCGCCGCTCAGCCCCAGCATTTT.

This clonotype was counted between two and nine times. The chain carries TRBV25-1 and TRBJ1-1; tentatively, D is TRBD1 (5 bases). Trimming pared 10 bases from V and 0 bases from J, leaving 12 bases between. CDR1 MGHDK and CDR2 SYGVNS come from the germline V gene. This CDR3 region has 13 residues. This CDR3 is CATQAYMNTEAFF. The CDR3 DNA reads TGTGCCACACAGGCGTACATGAACACTGAAGCTTTCTTT.

V is TRBV5-1 and J is TRBJ1-2; a weak D match, TRBD1 (6 bases). The V and J ends lost 1 base and 8 bases respectively, with 18 bases between them. CDR1 is SGHRS, CDR2 YFSETQ, per germline. This CDR3 spans 15 amino acids. CDR3 nucleotide sequence: TGCGCCAGCAGCTTGTACGAGGTACAGGGCGGAGGCTACACCTTC. Translating gives CASSLYEVQGGGYTF. Combining the CDR3 with reference TRBV5-1 and TRBJ1-2 gives the whole variable domain KAGVTQTPRYLIKTRGQQVTLSCSPISGHRSVSWYQQTPGQGLQFLFEYFSETQRNKGNFPGRFSGRQFSNSRSEMNVSTLELGDSALYLCASSLYEVQGGGYTFGSGTRLTVV.

This rearrangement joins TRBV7-3 to TRBJ2-1, with D perhaps TRBD2 (7 bases). The CDR3 is 16 residues long. Per the germline V gene, CDR1 is SGHTA and CDR2 is FQGTGA. Trimming cost V 5 bases and J 8 bases, with 22 bases left between them. This chain's CDR3 is CASSPTSSGGRDEQFF. The CDR3 nucleotides read TGTGCCAGCAGCCCTACCTCATCGGGGGGCAGGGATGAGCAGTTCTTC.

In this sample, this clonotype turned up a few times. The V and J genes are TRBV15 and TRBJ1-5, with 9 bases matching TRBD1. This CDR3 has 15 residues. Losses at the gene ends were 6 bases for V and 4 bases for J; bases not matched to a gene: 7. CDR1 is LNHNV, CDR2 YYDKDF, per germline (reference sequence). CDR3 in amino acids: CATSPQGTGNQPQHF. The CDR3 DNA follows: TGTGCCACCAGTCCCCAGGGGACAGGGAATCAGCCCCAGCATTTT.

The J gene is TRBJ1-2, the V gene TRBV11-2; no clear D gene. V was clipped by 5 bases and J by 8 bases, with 21 bases between them. The CDR3 sequence is 15 residues long. Germline lookup yields CDR1 SGHAT and CDR2 FQNNGV. In DNA form, the CDR3 reads TGTGCCAGCAGCCCCGACTCGTCTAGGGCCGGGGGCTACACCTTC. Protein: CASSPDSSRAGGYTF.

This chain joins TRBV20-1 and TRBJ2-5; D possibly corresponds to TRBD1 (6 bases). Trimming cost V 0 bases and J 5 bases, with 19 bases left between them. Germline assignment: CDR1 DFQATT and CDR2 SNEGSKA (reference sequence). The length of the CDR3 is 16 residues. The CDR3 reads CSARDSVRGGVETQYF. The CDR3 nucleotides are TGCAGTGCTAGAGATTCGGTTCGAGGGGGTGTCGAGACCCAGTACTTC.

Of note for this clonotype: The junction departs from germline at one end; a sequencing error may be responsible. The rearrangement uses TRBV20-1 and TRBJ1-4; D gene uncertain. The CDR3 contains 14 residues. Per the germline V gene, CDR1 is DFQATT and CDR2 is SNEGSKA (reference sequence). DNA of the CDR3: TGCAGTACTAGCAGCGGGTCAGTTAATGAAAAACTGTTTTTT. It is translated as CSTSSGSVNEKLFF.

This clonotype showed up many times. V usage is TRBV11-2 and J usage is TRBJ2-3; TRBD2 aligns across 10 bases. V shed 4 bases and J 2 bases; nucleotides not matched to a gene: 9. The CDR3 is made up of 17 amino acids. CDR1 and CDR2 (germline): SGHAT, FQNNGV. CDR3 residues: CASSSPYSGRFTDTQYF. CDR3 DNA: TGTGCCAGCAGCTCCCCCTATAGCGGGAGGTTCACAGATACGCAGTATTTT.

The chain links TRBV20-1 to TRBJ1-1, with a weak D call TRBD1 (5 bases). The CDR3 has 15 amino acids. V was trimmed by 1 base and J by 0 bases, leaving 12 bases between them. Germline lookup yields CDR1 DFQATT and CDR2 SNEGSKA (reference sequence). In DNA form, the CDR3 reads TGCAGTGCTAGAGTCACTGCAGGGATGAACACTGAAGCTTTCTTT. The encoded protein is CSARVTAGMNTEAFF.

V and J are TRBV20-1 and TRBJ2-7, with 8 bases fitting TRBD1. Germline CDR1 and CDR2: DFQATT and SNEGSKA (reference sequence). CDR3 length: 14 residues. The trim removed 6 bases at V and 0 bases at J, leaving 7 bases unmatched. The CDR3 coding sequence is TGCAGTGCGCCCGGACAGGGACTCTCCTACGAGCAGTACTTC. Encoded protein: CSAPGQGLSYEQYF.

This clonotype was observed many times. The rearrangement uses TRBV7-3 and TRBJ2-7; weak D call: TRBD2 (6 bases). Germline loops: CDR1 SGHTA, CDR2 FQGTGA. This CDR3 has 13 residues. V lost 5 bases, J lost 0 bases, and 8 bases lay in between. CDR3 protein: CASSAGSSYEQYF. The CDR3 DNA sequence: TGTGCCAGCAGCGCCGGGAGCTCCTACGAGCAGTACTTC.

A word on this clonotype: A much larger clone lies one base from this, so it may be a read error. V usage is TRBV5-6 and J usage is TRBJ1-2; D is perhaps TRBD1 (6 bases). In germline, CDR1 is SGHDT, CDR2 YYEEEE. V was clipped by 0 bases and J by 7 bases, with 10 bases between them. The CDR3 is 13 amino acids. CDR3 sequence reads: CASSLEQGCGYTF. In nucleotides, the CDR3 is TGTGCCAGCAGCTTGGAACAGGGTTGTGGCTACACCTTC.

This clonotype has just a few counts. The V call is TRBV6-2 or TRBV6-3, the J call TRBJ1-5; D not certain. V lost 2 bases to trimming and J lost 1 base, with 9 bases between them. Per the germline V gene, CDR1 is MNHEY and CDR2 is SVGEGT. There are 15 residues in the CDR3. CDR3 amino acids: CASSYGGFSNQPQHF. The CDR3 DNA follows: TGTGCCAGCAGTTACGGAGGGTTCAGCAATCAGCCCCAGCATTTT.

The chain uses TRBV27 and TRBJ2-1, with 9 nucleotides matching TRBD2. CDR3 length: 14 residues. V was clipped by 6 bases and J by 6 bases; unmatched bases: 6. Germline V gives CDR1 MNHEY, CDR2 SMNVEV (reference sequence). The CDR3 DNA sequence: TGTGCCAGCAGCCAACCGCGGGAGGGCAATGAGCAGTTCTTC. Translated, it gives CASSQPREGNEQFF.